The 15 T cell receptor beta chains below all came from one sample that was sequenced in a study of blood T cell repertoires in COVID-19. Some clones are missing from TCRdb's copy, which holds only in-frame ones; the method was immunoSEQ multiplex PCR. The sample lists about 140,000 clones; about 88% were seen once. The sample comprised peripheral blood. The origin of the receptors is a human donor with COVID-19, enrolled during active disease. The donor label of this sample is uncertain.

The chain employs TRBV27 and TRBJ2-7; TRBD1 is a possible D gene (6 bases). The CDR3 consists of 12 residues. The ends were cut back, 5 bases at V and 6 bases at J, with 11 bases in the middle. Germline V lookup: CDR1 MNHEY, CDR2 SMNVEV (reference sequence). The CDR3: CASSPPRGEQYF. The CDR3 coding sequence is TGTGCCAGCAGTCCTCCCAGGGGCGAGCAGTACTTC.

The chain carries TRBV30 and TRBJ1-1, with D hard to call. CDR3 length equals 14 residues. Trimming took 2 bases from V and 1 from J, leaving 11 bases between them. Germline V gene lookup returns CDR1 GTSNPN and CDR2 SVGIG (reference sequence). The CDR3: CAWSPRGRNTEAFF. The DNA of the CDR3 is TGTGCCTGGAGTCCACGCGGGAGGAACACTGAAGCTTTCTTT.

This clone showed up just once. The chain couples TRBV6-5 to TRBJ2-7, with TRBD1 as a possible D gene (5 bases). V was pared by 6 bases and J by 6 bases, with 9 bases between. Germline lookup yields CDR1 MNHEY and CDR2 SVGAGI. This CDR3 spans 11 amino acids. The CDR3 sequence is CASRDISEQYF. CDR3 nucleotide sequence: TGTGCCAGCAGGGACATTTCCGAGCAGTACTTC.

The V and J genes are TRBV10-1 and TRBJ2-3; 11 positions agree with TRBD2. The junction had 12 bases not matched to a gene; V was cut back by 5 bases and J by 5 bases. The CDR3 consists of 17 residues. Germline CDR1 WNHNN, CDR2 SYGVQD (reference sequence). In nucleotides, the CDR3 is TGCGCCAGCAGTCTCGGGACTAGCGGAACCTCTCGAGATACGCAGTATTTT. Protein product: CASSLGTSGTSRDTQYF.

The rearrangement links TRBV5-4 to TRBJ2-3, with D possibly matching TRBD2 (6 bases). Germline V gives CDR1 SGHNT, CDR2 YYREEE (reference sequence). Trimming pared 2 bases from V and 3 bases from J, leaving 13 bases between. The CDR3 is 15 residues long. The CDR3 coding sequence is TGTGCCAGCAGCTTAGAATCGGGGACTACAGATACGCAGTATTTT. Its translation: CASSLESGTTDTQYF.

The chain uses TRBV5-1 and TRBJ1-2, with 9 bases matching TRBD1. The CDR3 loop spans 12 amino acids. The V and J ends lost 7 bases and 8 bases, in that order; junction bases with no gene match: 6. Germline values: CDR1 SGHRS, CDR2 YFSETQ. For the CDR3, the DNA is TGCGCCAGCCACAGGACAGGGGAAGGCTACACCTTC. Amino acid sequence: CASHRTGEGYTF.

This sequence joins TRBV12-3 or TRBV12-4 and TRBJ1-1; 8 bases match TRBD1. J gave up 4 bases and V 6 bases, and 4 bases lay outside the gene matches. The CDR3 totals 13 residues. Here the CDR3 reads CASSWTGTTEAFF. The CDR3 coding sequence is TGTGCCAGCAGCTGGACAGGGACCACTGAAGCTTTCTTT.

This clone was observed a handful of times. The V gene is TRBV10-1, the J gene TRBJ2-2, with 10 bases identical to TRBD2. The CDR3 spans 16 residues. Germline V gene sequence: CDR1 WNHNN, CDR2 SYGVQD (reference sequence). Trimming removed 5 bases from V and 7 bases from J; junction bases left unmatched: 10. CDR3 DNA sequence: TGCGCCAGCAGTACCCTAGCGGGAGAAGGCTTCGGGGAGCTGTTTTTT. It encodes CASSTLAGEGFGELFF.

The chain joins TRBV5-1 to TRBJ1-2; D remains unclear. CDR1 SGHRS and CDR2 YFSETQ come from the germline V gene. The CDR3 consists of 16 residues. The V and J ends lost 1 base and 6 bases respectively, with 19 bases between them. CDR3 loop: CASSLSSRSGADGYTF. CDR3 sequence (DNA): TGCGCCAGCAGCTTGTCATCGCGGTCGGGAGCCGATGGCTACACCTTC. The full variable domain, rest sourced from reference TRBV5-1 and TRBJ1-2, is KAGVTQTPRYLIKTRGQQVTLSCSPISGHRSVSWYQQTPGQGLQFLFEYFSETQRNKGNFPGRFSGRQFSNSRSEMNVSTLELGDSALYLCASSLSSRSGADGYTFGSGTRLTVV.

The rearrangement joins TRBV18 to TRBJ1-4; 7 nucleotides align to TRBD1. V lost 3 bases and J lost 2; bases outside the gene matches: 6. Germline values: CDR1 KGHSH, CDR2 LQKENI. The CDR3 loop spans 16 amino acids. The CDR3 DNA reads TGTGCCAGCTCACCCACAGGGGAAAGGACTAATGAAAAACTGTTTTTT. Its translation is CASSPTGERTNEKLFF.

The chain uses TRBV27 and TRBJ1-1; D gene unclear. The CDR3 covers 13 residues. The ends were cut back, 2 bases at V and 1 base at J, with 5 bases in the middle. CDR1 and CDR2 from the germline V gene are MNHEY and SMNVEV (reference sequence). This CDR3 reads CASSLAGNTEAFF. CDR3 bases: TGTGCCAGCAGTTTAGCGGGGAACACTGAAGCTTTCTTT.

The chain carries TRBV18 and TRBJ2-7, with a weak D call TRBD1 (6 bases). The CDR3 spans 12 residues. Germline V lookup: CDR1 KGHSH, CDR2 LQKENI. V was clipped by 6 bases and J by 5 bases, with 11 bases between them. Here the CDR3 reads CASSPNRDEQYF. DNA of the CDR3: TGTGCCAGCTCTCCTAACAGGGACGAGCAGTACTTC. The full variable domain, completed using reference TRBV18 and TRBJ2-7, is NAGVMQNPRHLVRRRGQEARLRCSPMKGHSHVYWYRQLPEEGLKFMVYLQKENIIDESGMPKERFSAEFPKEGPSILRIQQVVRGDSAAYFCASSPNRDEQYFGPGTRLTVT.

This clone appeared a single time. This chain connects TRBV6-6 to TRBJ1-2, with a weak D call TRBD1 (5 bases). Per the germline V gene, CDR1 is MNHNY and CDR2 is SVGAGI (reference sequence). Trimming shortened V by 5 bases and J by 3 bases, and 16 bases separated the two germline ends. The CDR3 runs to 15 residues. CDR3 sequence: CASSNVGASHYGYTF. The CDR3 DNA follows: TGTGCCAGCAGTAATGTAGGGGCCAGCCACTATGGCTACACCTTC.

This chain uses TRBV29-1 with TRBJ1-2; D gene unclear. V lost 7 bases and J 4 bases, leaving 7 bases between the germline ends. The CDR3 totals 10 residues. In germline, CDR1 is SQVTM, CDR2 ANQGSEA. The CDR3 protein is CSGPGYGYTF. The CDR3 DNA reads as TGCAGCGGACCGGGCTATGGCTACACCTTC.

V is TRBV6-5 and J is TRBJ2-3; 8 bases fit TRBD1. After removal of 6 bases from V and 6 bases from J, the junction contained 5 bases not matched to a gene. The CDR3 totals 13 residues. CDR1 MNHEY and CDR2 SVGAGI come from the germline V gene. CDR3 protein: CASRSGGWDTQYF. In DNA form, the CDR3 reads TGTGCCAGCAGGTCAGGGGGCTGGGATACGCAGTATTTT.